This T cell receptor beta chain was observed in a study of T cells in Graves' hyperthyroidism and ophthalmopathy (dated by TCRdb to the late 2010s). Study-level background: Peripheral blood was collected at initial diagnosis, before any treatment. An independent validation cohort of about 20 hyperthyroidism patients and about 15 patients who later progressed to ophthalmopathy tested prospective prediction of ophthalmopathy. For training and testing, the 100 or so patients in the discovery cohort were randomly divided in a 7:3 ratio. After blood sampling, hyperthyroidism patients were treated with methimazole at a starting dose of 30 mg daily, and ophthalmopathy patients were treated with high-dose intravenous methylprednisolone. TCR V-J signatures able to tell the groups apart were searched for in a discovery cohort of 90 to 100 patients, of whom under 45 had Graves' ophthalmopathy and around 56 had stable Graves' hyperthyroidism. The paper describes TCR Vbeta CDR3 sequencing of 135 peripheral blood samples, made up of 43 ophthalmopathy patients, 70 to 75 hyperthyroidism patients and 17 progressor patients. In several Graves' hyperthyroidism patients, the study also compared T-cell repertoires from thyroid tissue with T-cell repertoires from blood.

Study-wide conclusions, independent of this receptor: No statistical method was used to set the sample size in advance, and investigators knew the group allocation. In validation, progression to ophthalmopathy was predicted by the model with nearly 71% sensitivity and about 72% specificity, a median of about 6.4 months before onset. Ophthalmopathy was separated from stable hyperthyroidism by a 13 V-J signature model, with over 85% sensitivity and approximately 84% specificity obtained in cross-validation and 80%/75% obtained in testing. Most expanded thyroid clonotypes (frequency above 0.001) were also detected in blood, suggesting blood repertoires may reflect thyroid immune responses.

Notes on this clonotype: Its antigen is not yet known. The input lacks base qualities; no much larger clone sits a single base away.

A patient counted as having stable Graves' hyperthyroidism if no progression to ophthalmopathy occurred over 18 months of follow-up. Hyperthyroidism patients were newly diagnosed, had a disease duration of under 2 months, and were aged 18 to 65 years. Any patient with an uncontrolled infection, another autoimmune disease, pregnancy or lactation was excluded. Diagnoses were established on the basis of clinical symptoms, serum thyroxine and TRAb, thyroid ultrasound, and orbital computed tomography. Ficoll-Paque density gradient centrifugation was used to isolate PBMCs from 8 to 10 ml of fresh peripheral blood. Total RNA was extracted with Trizol reagent, and quality was checked on an Agilent 2100 Bioanalyzer. Amplification of TCR beta CDR3 regions was carried out from RNA transcripts. A first-round RT-PCR of the TCR CDR3 used the HTBI primer set with the Qiagen OneStep RT-PCR kit. Libraries were constructed in a second round of multiplex PCR, after which size selection and purification were carried out. Libraries were sequenced paired-end with 100 bp reads on an Illumina HiSeq2000. Concerning the study's data processing: Raw data were processed with SOAPnuke, discarding reads with adapters, uncalled bases, mean Phred below 15, or no exact constant-primer or identifier match. High-quality paired reads were merged with COPE v1.2.5, and unique nucleotide sequences were defined as clonotypes. MiTCR v1.1 was used to align the clonotypes against IMGT TRBV, TRBD and TRBJ reference segments. Only V-J combinations with frequency above 0.0001, covering 99% to 99.2% of repertoires, were analysed. The TCS score was defined as the ratio of F50 (clonal expansion) to E x V (chaos), calculated using BLOSUM62-based TCRdist between CDR3 peptides within each V-J. Welch's t-statistics and random forest reduced just over 500 V-J features to under 15, which were used in a naive Bayes classifier (R e1071). TCRdb reanalyzed the raw reads on its own, using fastp at Q25 for trimming and MiXCR for clone calling, and kept in-frame beta chains. CDR3 protein sequences are deduplicated, and each keeps its most common genes and DNA. The V and J calls were determined by TCRdb, not by the authors. This sample holds hundreds of thousands of distinct CDR3 sequences; approximately 13% were observed only once. In total, the top ten clones hold roughly 9.2% of the sample.

Ends trimmed: V by 4 bases, J by 4 bases; bases unmatched to a gene: 12. The CDR3 has 16 amino acids, counting the end cysteine and phenylalanine. The retained sequence is limited to the CDR3, 48 bases, with the frame set at the first base. CDR1 and CDR2 are read off the germline V gene (reference sequence) as SGHNT and YYREEE. Source material: blood. This receptor was obtained from a young woman with Graves' hyperthyroidism. The chain is made from TRBV5-4 and TRBJ2-5; 8 central bases correspond to TRBD2. This receptor carries the CDR3 CASSVGAGTRRETQYF. The nucleotide sequence reads as follows: TGTGCCAGCAGCGTAGGGGCCGGGACTAGACGAGAGACCCAGTACTTC.